This T cell receptor beta chain derives from a study of shared T cell receptors in the human thymus. The germline V and J ends were trimmed by 2 bases and 1 base, with 17 bases remaining between them. Per germline, CDR1 SNHLY and CDR2 FYNNEI. This CDR3 has 17 residues. This clone was counted a single time. Profiled with immunoSEQ multiplex PCR; TCRdb holds only in-frame clones, not every one. The repertoire holds hundreds of thousands of clones, with around 87% as singletons. A further study also used this sample, focusing on human thymus T cells. That source notes: From resections taken during corrective heart surgery, the thymus tissue was obtained. Repertoires sampled from thymus and blood appeared biased in V and J gene usage. Thymic repertoires of unrelated individuals were reported in related research to overlap highly.

The source is a boy in the first two years of life with a congenital heart defect. Sequenced input: thymocytes. V usage is TRBV2 and J usage is TRBJ1-2; D gene ambiguous. The CDR3 protein is CASSEFRQANLNYGYTF. Written as DNA, the CDR3 is TGTGCCAGCAGTGAATTTCGTCAGGCAAACCTTAACTATGGCTACACCTTC.